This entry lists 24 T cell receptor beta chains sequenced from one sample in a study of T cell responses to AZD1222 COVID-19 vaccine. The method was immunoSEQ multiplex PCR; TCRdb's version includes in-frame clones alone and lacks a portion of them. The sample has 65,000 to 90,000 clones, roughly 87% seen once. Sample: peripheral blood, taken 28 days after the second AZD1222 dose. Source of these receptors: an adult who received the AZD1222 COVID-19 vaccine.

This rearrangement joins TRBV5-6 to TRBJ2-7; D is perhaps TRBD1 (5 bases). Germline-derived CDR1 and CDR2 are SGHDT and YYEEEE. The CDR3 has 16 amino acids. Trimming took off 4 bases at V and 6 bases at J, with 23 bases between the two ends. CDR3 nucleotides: TGTGCCAGCAGCCCCCGGACACTCCAGTCAAGGGTCGAGCAGTACTTC. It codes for CASSPRTLQSRVEQYF.

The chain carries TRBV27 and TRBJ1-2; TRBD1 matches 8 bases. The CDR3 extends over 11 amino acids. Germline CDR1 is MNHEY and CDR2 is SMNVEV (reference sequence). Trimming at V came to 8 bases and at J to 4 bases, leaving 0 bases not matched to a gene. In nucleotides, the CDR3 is TGTGCCAGCGGACAGGGCTATGGCTACACCTTC. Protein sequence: CASGQGYGYTF.

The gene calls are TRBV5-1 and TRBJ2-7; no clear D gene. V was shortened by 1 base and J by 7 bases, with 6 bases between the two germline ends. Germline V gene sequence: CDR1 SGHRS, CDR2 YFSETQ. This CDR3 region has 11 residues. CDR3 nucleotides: TGCGCCAGCAGCTTGAAGACAGAGCAGTACTTC. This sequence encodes CASSLKTEQYF.

The CDR3 nucleotides are TGTGCCAGCAGTGAACTAGCGGGAGTCAGGTACGAGCAGTACTTC. Translated, it gives CASSELAGVRYEQYF. The V call is TRBV2, the J call TRBJ2-7; 10 bases fit TRBD2. V lost 2 bases, J lost 4 bases, and 5 bases stayed unmatched. Per the germline V gene, CDR1 is SNHLY and CDR2 is FYNNEI. The CDR3 is 15 residues long.

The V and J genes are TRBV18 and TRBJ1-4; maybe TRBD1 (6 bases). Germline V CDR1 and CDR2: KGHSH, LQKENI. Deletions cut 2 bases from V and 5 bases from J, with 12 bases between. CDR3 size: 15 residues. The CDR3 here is CASSPTGQTNEKLFF. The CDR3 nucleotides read TGTGCCAGCTCACCAACAGGACAGACAAATGAAAAACTGTTTTTT.

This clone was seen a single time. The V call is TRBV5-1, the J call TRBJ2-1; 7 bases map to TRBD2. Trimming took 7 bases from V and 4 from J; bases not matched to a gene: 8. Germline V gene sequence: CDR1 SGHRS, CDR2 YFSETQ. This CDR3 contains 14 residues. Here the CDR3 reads CASGSGTQYNEQFF. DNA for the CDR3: TGCGCCAGCGGGAGCGGGACCCAGTACAATGAGCAGTTCTTC.

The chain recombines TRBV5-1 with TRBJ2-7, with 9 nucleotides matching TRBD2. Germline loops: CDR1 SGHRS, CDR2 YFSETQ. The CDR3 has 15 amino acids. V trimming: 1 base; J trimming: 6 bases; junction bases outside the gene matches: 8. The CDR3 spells CASSLYIAGEGEQYF. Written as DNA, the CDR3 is TGCGCCAGCAGCTTGTATATAGCGGGAGAGGGCGAGCAGTACTTC.

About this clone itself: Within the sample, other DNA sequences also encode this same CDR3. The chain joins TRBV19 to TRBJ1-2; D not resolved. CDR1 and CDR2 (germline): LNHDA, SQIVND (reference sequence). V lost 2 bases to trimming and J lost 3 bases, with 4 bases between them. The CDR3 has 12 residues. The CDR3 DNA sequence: TGTGCCAGTAGTATAAGGGACTATGGCTACACCTTC. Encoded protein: CASSIRDYGYTF. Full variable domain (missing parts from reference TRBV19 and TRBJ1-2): DGGITQSPKYLFRKEGQNVTLSCEQNLNHDAMYWYRQDPGQGLRLIYYSQIVNDFQKGDIAEGYSVSREKKESFPLTVTSAQKNPTAFYLCASSIRDYGYTFGSGTRLTVV.

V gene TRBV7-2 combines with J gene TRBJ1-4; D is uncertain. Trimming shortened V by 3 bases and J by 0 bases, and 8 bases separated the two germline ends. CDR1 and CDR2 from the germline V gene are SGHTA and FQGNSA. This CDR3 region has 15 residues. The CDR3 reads CASSLIQPTNEKLFF. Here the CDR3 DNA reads TGTGCCAGCAGCTTGATACAGCCAACTAATGAAAAACTGTTTTTT.

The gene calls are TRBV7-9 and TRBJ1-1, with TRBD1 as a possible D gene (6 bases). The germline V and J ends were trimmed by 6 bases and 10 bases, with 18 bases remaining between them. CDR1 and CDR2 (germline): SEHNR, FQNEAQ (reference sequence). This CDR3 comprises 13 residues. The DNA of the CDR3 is TGTGCCAGCAGTCTCCGCGGGGGCGAGGGAGCTTTCTTT. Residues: CASSLRGGEGAFF.

CDR3 DNA: TGTGCCATCAGCCAGATAGGGGTCTCGAACTATGGCTACACCTTC. Its protein is CAISQIGVSNYGYTF. The gene calls are TRBV10-3 and TRBJ1-2; D is perhaps TRBD1 (5 bases). Trimming took off 6 bases at V and 2 bases at J, with 16 bases between the two ends. The CDR3 totals 15 residues. From germline, CDR1 is ENHRY and CDR2 SYGVKD.

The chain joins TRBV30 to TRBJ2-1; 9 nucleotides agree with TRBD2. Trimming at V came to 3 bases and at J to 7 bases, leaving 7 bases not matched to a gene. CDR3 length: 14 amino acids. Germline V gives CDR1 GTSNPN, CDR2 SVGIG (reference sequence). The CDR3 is CAWRREGPRNEQFF. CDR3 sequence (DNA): TGTGCCTGGAGGCGGGAGGGCCCTCGGAATGAGCAGTTCTTC.

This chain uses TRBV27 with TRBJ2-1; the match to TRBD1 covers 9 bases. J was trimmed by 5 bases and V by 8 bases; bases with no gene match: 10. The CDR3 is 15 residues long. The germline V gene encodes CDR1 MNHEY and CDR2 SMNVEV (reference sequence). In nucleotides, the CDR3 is TGTGCCAGCGCCAACAGGGGGCTCGGGGACAATGAGCAGTTCTTC. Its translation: CASANRGLGDNEQFF.

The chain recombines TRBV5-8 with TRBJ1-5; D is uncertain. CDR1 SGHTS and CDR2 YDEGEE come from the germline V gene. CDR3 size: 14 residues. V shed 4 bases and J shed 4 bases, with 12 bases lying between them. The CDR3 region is CASSRGYTNQPQHF. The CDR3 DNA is TGTGCCAGCAGCCGAGGTTACACGAATCAGCCCCAGCATTTT.

Here the CDR3 reads CATSRDRGGTEAFF. Here the CDR3 DNA reads TGTGCCACCTCCCGGGACAGGGGAGGCACTGAAGCTTTCTTT. The chain uses TRBV27 and TRBJ1-1; 10 nucleotides agree with TRBD1. The CDR3 length is 14 residues. J was trimmed by 4 bases and V by 10 bases; bases with no gene match: 9. In germline, CDR1 is MNHEY, CDR2 SMNVEV (reference sequence).

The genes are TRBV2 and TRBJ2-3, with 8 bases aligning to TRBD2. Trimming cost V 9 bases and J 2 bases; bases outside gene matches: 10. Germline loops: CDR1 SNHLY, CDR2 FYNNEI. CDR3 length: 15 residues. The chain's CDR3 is CASTGTSSPTDTQYF. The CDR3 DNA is TGTGCCAGTACCGGGACTAGTTCCCCCACAGATACGCAGTATTTT.

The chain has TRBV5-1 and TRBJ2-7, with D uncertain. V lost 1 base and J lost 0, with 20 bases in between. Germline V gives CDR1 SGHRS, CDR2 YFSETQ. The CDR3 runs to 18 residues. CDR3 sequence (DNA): TGCGCCAGCAGCTTGCGGCCCCCTCAGGTATCCAGCTCCTACGAGCAGTACTTC. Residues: CASSLRPPQVSSSYEQYF.

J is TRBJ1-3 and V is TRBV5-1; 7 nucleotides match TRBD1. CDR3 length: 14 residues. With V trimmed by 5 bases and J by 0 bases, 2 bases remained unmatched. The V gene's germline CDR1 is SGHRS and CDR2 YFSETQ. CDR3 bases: TGCGCCAGCAGGCGGGACAGCTCTGGAAACACCATATATTTT. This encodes CASRRDSSGNTIYF.

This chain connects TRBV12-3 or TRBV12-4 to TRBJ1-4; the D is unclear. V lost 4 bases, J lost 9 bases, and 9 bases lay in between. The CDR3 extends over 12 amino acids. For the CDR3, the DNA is TGTGCCAGCAGTTACAGATACCAAAAACTGTTTTTT. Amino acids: CASSYRYQKLFF.

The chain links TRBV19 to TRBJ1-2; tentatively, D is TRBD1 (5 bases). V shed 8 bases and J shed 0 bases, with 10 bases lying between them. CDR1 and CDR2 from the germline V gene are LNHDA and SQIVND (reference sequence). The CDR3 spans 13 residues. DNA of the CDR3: TGTGCCAGTCGGGGGTCCGCTAACTATGGCTACACCTTC. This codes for CASRGSANYGYTF. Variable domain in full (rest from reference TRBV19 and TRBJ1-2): DGGITQSPKYLFRKEGQNVTLSCEQNLNHDAMYWYRQDPGQGLRLIYYSQIVNDFQKGDIAEGYSVSREKKESFPLTVTSAQKNPTAFYLCASRGSANYGYTFGSGTRLTVV.

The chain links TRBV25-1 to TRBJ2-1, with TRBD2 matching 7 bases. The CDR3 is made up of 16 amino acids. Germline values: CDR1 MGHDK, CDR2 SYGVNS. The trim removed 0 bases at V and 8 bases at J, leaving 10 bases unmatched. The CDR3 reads CASSEYSPRGGDEQFF. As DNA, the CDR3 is TGTGCCAGCAGTGAATATAGTCCGAGGGGAGGGGATGAGCAGTTCTTC.

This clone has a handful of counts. CDR3 in amino acids: CASSLRETGPGELFF. The CDR3 DNA reads as TGTGCCAGCAGCTTAAGAGAGACAGGCCCCGGGGAGCTGTTTTTT. This sequence joins TRBV11-2 and TRBJ2-2, with D possibly matching TRBD1 (6 bases). The CDR3 has 15 amino acids. Germline V gene lookup returns CDR1 SGHAT and CDR2 FQNNGV. V was shortened by 2 bases and J by 6 bases, with 13 bases between the two germline ends. The full variable domain, rest sourced from reference TRBV11-2 and TRBJ2-2, is EAGVAQSPRYKIIEKRQSVAFWCNPISGHATLYWYQQILGQGPKLLIQFQNNGVVDDSQLPKDRFSAERLKGVDSTLKIQPAKLEDSAVYLCASSLRETGPGELFFGEGSRLTVL.

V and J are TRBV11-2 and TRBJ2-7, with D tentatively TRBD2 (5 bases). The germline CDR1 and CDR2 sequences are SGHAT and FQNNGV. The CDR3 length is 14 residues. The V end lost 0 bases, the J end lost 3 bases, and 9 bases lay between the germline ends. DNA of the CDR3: TGTGCCAGCAGCTTAGAACGGGGAAGCTACGAGCAGTACTTC. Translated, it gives CASSLERGSYEQYF.

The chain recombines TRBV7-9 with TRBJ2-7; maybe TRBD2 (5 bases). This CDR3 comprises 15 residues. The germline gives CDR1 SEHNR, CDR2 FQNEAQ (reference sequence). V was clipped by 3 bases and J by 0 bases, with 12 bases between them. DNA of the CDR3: TGTGCCAGCAGCTTCCTCGAGGGAAGCTCCTACGAGCAGTACTTC. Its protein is CASSFLEGSSYEQYF.